A selection of T cell receptor beta chains follows, all from one sample in a study of cytomegalovirus exposure and HLA in healthy donors. The repertoire was sequenced with immunoSEQ multiplex PCR; TCRdb's copy has only in-frame clones and lacks some. This sample has approximately 190,000 clones, with more than 80% found just once. The sequencing input was PBMCs. The receptor source for this set is a woman between 50 and 59 years old in good health and CMV-seropositive. Each CDR3 is given with its conserved first and last residue. Fields, in order: V gene, clone size, J gene, D gene, CDR3 DNA, CDR3 protein. D genes are given only for firm matches. The listing skips clone size in some rows; elsewhere it reads once, few, many or a size class.

v_gene: TRBV4-3
abundance: NA
j_gene: TRBJ1-5
d_gene: NA
CDR3nt: TGCGCCAGCAGCCATGACAGCTCCGGACAGCCCCAGCATTTT
CDR3aa: CASSHDSSGQPQHF

v_gene: TRBV7-9
abundance: NA
j_gene: TRBJ2-2
d_gene: TRBD1
CDR3nt: TGTGCCAGCATGCCCAGACAGGGTTATGGCGGGGAGCTGTTTTTT
CDR3aa: CASMPRQGYGGELFF

v_gene: TRBV2
abundance: NA
j_gene: TRBJ2-1
d_gene: NA
CDR3nt: TGTGCCAGCAGTGGACAGTACAATGAGCAGTTCTTC
CDR3aa: CASSGQYNEQFF

v_gene: TRBV19
abundance: NA
j_gene: TRBJ1-5
d_gene: TRBD1
CDR3nt: TGTGCCAGTAGTATGACAGGGGCCAATCAGCCCCAGCATTTT
CDR3aa: CASSMTGANQPQHF

v_gene: TRBV4-1
abundance: NA
j_gene: TRBJ2-3
d_gene: NA
CDR3nt: TGCGCCAGCAGCTACCAGGGTACAGATACGCAGTATTTT
CDR3aa: CASSYQGTDTQYF

v_gene: TRBV7-9
abundance: NA
j_gene: TRBJ2-3
d_gene: NA
CDR3nt: TGTGCCAGCAGCTTACGGGGGAATACGCAGTATTTT
CDR3aa: CASSLRGNTQYF

v_gene: TRBV15
abundance: NA
j_gene: TRBJ2-1
d_gene: NA
CDR3nt: TGTGCCACCAGCATAGAGACTAGTGTTAATGAGCAGTTCTTC
CDR3aa: CATSIETSVNEQFF

v_gene: TRBV10-3
abundance: NA
j_gene: TRBJ1-1
d_gene: NA
CDR3nt: TGTGCCGTCTCAGGGAGGGGAGACACTGAAGCTTTCTTT
CDR3aa: CAVSGRGDTEAFF

v_gene: TRBV11-2
abundance: few
j_gene: TRBJ2-7
d_gene: TRBD2
CDR3nt: TGTGCCAGCAGCTCGGGGGGGGGCTACGAGCAGTACTTC
CDR3aa: CASSSGGGYEQYF

v_gene: TRBV6-6
abundance: NA
j_gene: TRBJ1-1
d_gene: TRBD1
CDR3nt: TGTGCCAGCAAAACAGGGGGCACTGAAGCTTTCTTT
CDR3aa: CASKTGGTEAFF

v_gene: TRBV7-6
abundance: NA
j_gene: TRBJ1-6
d_gene: NA
CDR3nt: TGTGCCAGCAGCCCCGGGACATACGACTCGCCCCTCCACTTT
CDR3aa: CASSPGTYDSPLHF

v_gene: TRBV27
abundance: NA
j_gene: TRBJ2-1
d_gene: NA
CDR3nt: TGTGCCAGCAGTCGAAGTTCAGTATACTACAATGAGCAGTTCTTC
CDR3aa: CASSRSSVYYNEQFF

v_gene: TRBV7-9
abundance: NA
j_gene: TRBJ1-5
d_gene: NA
CDR3nt: TGTGCCAGCAGCAACCGAGATCATCAGCCCCAGCATTTT
CDR3aa: CASSNRDHQPQHF

v_gene: TRBV29-1
abundance: once
j_gene: TRBJ1-2
d_gene: TRBD1
CDR3nt: TGCAGCGTATTACAGGGGACCGCTAACTATGGCTACACCTTC
CDR3aa: CSVLQGTANYGYTF

v_gene: TRBV7-9
abundance: few
j_gene: TRBJ1-4
d_gene: NA
CDR3nt: TGTGCCAGCAGCCCCCAAGGGGGTGAAAAACTGTTTTTT
CDR3aa: CASSPQGGEKLFF

v_gene: TRBV5-4
abundance: NA
j_gene: TRBJ2-1
d_gene: TRBD2
CDR3nt: TGTGCCAGCAGCTTGGGCGGGGGAGGCTACAATGAGCAGTTCTTC
CDR3aa: CASSLGGGGYNEQFF

v_gene: TRBV5-4
abundance: NA
j_gene: TRBJ2-3
d_gene: TRBD2
CDR3nt: TGTGCCAGCAGCTTTAATAGCGGGGGGGCGACAGATACGCAGTATTTT
CDR3aa: CASSFNSGGATDTQYF

v_gene: TRBV4-1
abundance: NA
j_gene: TRBJ1-2
d_gene: TRBD1
CDR3nt: TGCGCCAGCAGCCAAGATGGCGGGACAGGGTCTGGCTACACCTTC
CDR3aa: CASSQDGGTGSGYTF

v_gene: TRBV9
abundance: few
j_gene: TRBJ1-3
d_gene: NA
CDR3nt: TGTGCCAGCAGCGTAGGTAGCTCTGGAAACACCATATATTTT
CDR3aa: CASSVGSSGNTIYF

v_gene: TRBV25-1
abundance: NA
j_gene: TRBJ2-3
d_gene: TRBD1
CDR3nt: TGTGCCAGCAGTGAATTTGGGACAGGCGTTGAAACGCAGTATTTT
CDR3aa: CASSEFGTGVETQYF

v_gene: TRBV7-5
abundance: NA
j_gene: TRBJ2-7
d_gene: NA
CDR3nt: TGTGCCAGAAGCTTTACTTCCGGGACAGATGACTACGAGCAGTACTTC
CDR3aa: CARSFTSGTDDYEQYF

v_gene: TRBV7-3
abundance: NA
j_gene: TRBJ2-3
d_gene: TRBD2
CDR3nt: TGTGCCTCCCGGAGGGGTAGCGGGGGGGCCACGGCGCAGTATTTT
CDR3aa: CASRRGSGGATAQYF

v_gene: TRBV10-2
abundance: NA
j_gene: TRBJ2-5
d_gene: TRBD2
CDR3nt: TGCGCCAGCAGTGCTGCGGGGGGGCAACAGACCCAGTACTTC
CDR3aa: CASSAAGGQQTQYF

v_gene: TRBV5-6
abundance: NA
j_gene: TRBJ2-6
d_gene: NA
CDR3nt: TGTGCCAGCAGACAGGGCGGCGCTGGGGCCAACGTCCTGACTTTC
CDR3aa: CASRQGGAGANVLTF

v_gene: TRBV7-8
abundance: NA
j_gene: TRBJ2-5
d_gene: NA
CDR3nt: TGTGCCAGCAGCTTAGGACTCTCCGGTGAGACCCAGTACTTC
CDR3aa: CASSLGLSGETQYF

v_gene: TRBV28
abundance: NA
j_gene: TRBJ1-5
d_gene: TRBD1
CDR3nt: TGTGCCAGCATCCCCAGGGACAGGCCATCCCAGCCCCAGCATTTT
CDR3aa: CASIPRDRPSQPQHF

v_gene: TRBV30
abundance: NA
j_gene: TRBJ1-3
d_gene: NA
CDR3nt: TGTGCCTGGAGGCCCCCCTGGACAGACTCTGGAAACACCATATATTTT
CDR3aa: CAWRPPWTDSGNTIYF

v_gene: TRBV28
abundance: NA
j_gene: TRBJ1-5
d_gene: NA
CDR3nt: TGTGCCAGCAAGGAGGACAATCAGCCCCAGCATTTT
CDR3aa: CASKEDNQPQHF

v_gene: TRBV25-1
abundance: once
j_gene: TRBJ2-2
d_gene: TRBD2
CDR3nt: TGTGCCAGCAGCTCGACTAGCGGTCTCACCGGGGAGCTGTTTTTT
CDR3aa: CASSSTSGLTGELFF

v_gene: TRBV5-6
abundance: NA
j_gene: TRBJ2-2
d_gene: TRBD1
CDR3nt: TGTGCCAGCAGCCACGGGACAGGGGCGAACACCGGGGAGCTGTTTTTT
CDR3aa: CASSHGTGANTGELFF

v_gene: TRBV5-4
abundance: NA
j_gene: TRBJ2-7
d_gene: TRBD2
CDR3nt: TGTGCCAGCAGCACGGGACTAGCGGCGACCTACGAGCAGTACTTC
CDR3aa: CASSTGLAATYEQYF

v_gene: TRBV27
abundance: NA
j_gene: TRBJ2-3
d_gene: TRBD2
CDR3nt: TGTGCCAGCAGACTAGCGTTAGGCACAGATACGCAGTATTTT
CDR3aa: CASRLALGTDTQYF

v_gene: TRBV4-1
abundance: NA
j_gene: TRBJ2-2
d_gene: NA
CDR3nt: TGTGCCAGCAGCCTGCGAAGGAACACCGGGGAGCTGTTTTTT
CDR3aa: CASSLRRNTGELFF

v_gene: TRBV10-3
abundance: NA
j_gene: TRBJ2-7
d_gene: NA
CDR3nt: TGTGCCAGCATAGCAGCCGAGTCCTACGAGCAGTACTTC
CDR3aa: CASIAAESYEQYF

v_gene: TRBV27
abundance: NA
j_gene: TRBJ1-2
d_gene: NA
CDR3nt: TGTGCCAGCGGCCCCCAGGGTGACTATGGCTACACCTTC
CDR3aa: CASGPQGDYGYTF

v_gene: TRBV7-6
abundance: NA
j_gene: TRBJ2-5
d_gene: TRBD2
CDR3nt: TGTGCCAGCAGCTTAGTAGGGACTAGCGGGGTGGAGACCCAGTACTTC
CDR3aa: CASSLVGTSGVETQYF

v_gene: TRBV21-1
abundance: NA
j_gene: TRBJ2-2
d_gene: NA
CDR3nt: TGTGCCCTACGGGGGGAGGGCACCGGGGAGCTGTTTTTT
CDR3aa: CALRGEGTGELFF

v_gene: TRBV2
abundance: NA
j_gene: TRBJ2-7
d_gene: NA
CDR3nt: TGTGCCAGCAGCGCGGGACAGCAATCTTACGAGCAGTACTTC
CDR3aa: CASSAGQQSYEQYF

v_gene: TRBV4-3
abundance: NA
j_gene: TRBJ1-2
d_gene: NA
CDR3nt: TGCGCCAGCAGCCAGGAACCGGGACTAAGAGGGTACTATGGCTACACCTTC
CDR3aa: CASSQEPGLRGYYGYTF

v_gene: TRBV5-1
abundance: NA
j_gene: TRBJ1-3
d_gene: TRBD1
CDR3nt: TGCGCCAGCAGCTCCGACAGGGGGCGAGGGAACACCATATATTTT
CDR3aa: CASSSDRGRGNTIYF

v_gene: TRBV7-8
abundance: NA
j_gene: TRBJ2-3
d_gene: TRBD2
CDR3nt: TGTGCCAGCAGCTTCACTAGCGGTCCCGAGGCCACGCAGTATTTT
CDR3aa: CASSFTSGPEATQYF

v_gene: TRBV6-6
abundance: NA
j_gene: TRBJ1-4
d_gene: NA
CDR3nt: TGTGCCAGCAGTTACTCGATGCTAGGAGTATATGAAAAACTGTTTTTT
CDR3aa: CASSYSMLGVYEKLFF

v_gene: TRBV6-6
abundance: NA
j_gene: TRBJ2-4
d_gene: TRBD2
CDR3nt: TGTGCCAGCAGACCTAGCGGGGGGGCGACTAACATTCAGTACTTC
CDR3aa: CASRPSGGATNIQYF

v_gene: TRBV11-2
abundance: NA
j_gene: TRBJ1-6
d_gene: NA
CDR3nt: TGTGCCAGCAGCTTAGAACAGGGCAATTCACCCCTCCACTTT
CDR3aa: CASSLEQGNSPLHF

v_gene: TRBV6-5
abundance: NA
j_gene: TRBJ2-3
d_gene: TRBD2
CDR3nt: TGTGCCAGCAGCCCCGGACTAGAGAGATACTCTACGCAGTATTTT
CDR3aa: CASSPGLERYSTQYF

v_gene: TRBV19
abundance: NA
j_gene: TRBJ2-1
d_gene: TRBD1
CDR3nt: TGTGCCAGTAGTATATCCCCGGGACAGGAAGGGTTAAGCTCCTACAATGAGCAGTTCTTC
CDR3aa: CASSISPGQEGLSSYNEQFF